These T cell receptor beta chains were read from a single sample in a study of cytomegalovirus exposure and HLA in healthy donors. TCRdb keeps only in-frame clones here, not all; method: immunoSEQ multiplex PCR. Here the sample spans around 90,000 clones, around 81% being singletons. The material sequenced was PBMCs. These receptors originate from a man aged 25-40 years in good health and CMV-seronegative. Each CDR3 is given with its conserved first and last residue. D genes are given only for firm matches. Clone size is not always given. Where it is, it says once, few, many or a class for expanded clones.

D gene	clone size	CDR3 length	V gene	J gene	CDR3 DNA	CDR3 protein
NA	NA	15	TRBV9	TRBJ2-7	TGTGCCAGCAGCGTCAGGGGTGGGCAGGACGACGAGCAGTACTTC	CASSVRGGQDDEQYF
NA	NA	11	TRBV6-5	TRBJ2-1	TGTGCCAGCAGACAGGGCCATGAGCAGTTCTTC	CASRQGHEQFF
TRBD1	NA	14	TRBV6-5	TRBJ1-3	TGTGCCAGCAAGGTCAGGGGGCCTGGAAACACCATATATTTT	CASKVRGPGNTIYF
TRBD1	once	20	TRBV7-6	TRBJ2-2	TGTGCCAGCAGCTTAGGCCCCCAAGGACAGGGGATACCGAACACCGGGGAGCTGTTTTTT	CASSLGPQGQGIPNTGELFF
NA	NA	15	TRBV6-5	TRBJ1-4	TGTGCCAGCAGTTACTCAGGCAGGGATAATGAAAAACTGTTTTTT	CASSYSGRDNEKLFF
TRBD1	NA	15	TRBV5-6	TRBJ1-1	TGTGCCAGCAGCGATGGGACAGGGGTCCTAAGATCGGCTTTCTTT	CASSDGTGVLRSAFF
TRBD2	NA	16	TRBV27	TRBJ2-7	TGTGCCAGCAGTTTATCGGGGCGGGGGGCCATGTACGAGCAGTACTTC	CASSLSGRGAMYEQYF
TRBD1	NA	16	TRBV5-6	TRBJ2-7	TGTGCCAGCAGCCCTCTAGGGACAGAAATTCCCTACGAGCAGTACTTC	CASSPLGTEIPYEQYF
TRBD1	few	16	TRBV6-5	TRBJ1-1	TGTGCCAGCAGTTTCCTGCCCAGGGGGCCCAACACTGAAGCTTTCTTT	CASSFLPRGPNTEAFF
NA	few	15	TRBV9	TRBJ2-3	TGTGCCAGCAGCCTCTCCGGACACAGCACAGATACGCAGTATTTT	CASSLSGHSTDTQYF
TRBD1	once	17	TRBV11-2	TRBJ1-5	TGTGCCAGCAGCTTAGCCCGGACAGGTTATAGCAATCAGCCCCAGCATTTT	CASSLARTGYSNQPQHF
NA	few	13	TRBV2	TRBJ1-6	TGTGCCAGCAGTAGGACCGGGGATTCACCCCTCCACTTT	CASSRTGDSPLHF
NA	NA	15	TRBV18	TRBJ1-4	TGTGCCAGCTCACCGACAGTACGGCTCTATGAAAAACTGTTTTTT	CASSPTVRLYEKLFF
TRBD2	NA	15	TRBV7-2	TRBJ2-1	TGTGCCAGCAGCCCGCGGACTAGCGGGTACAATGAGCAGTTCTTC	CASSPRTSGYNEQFF
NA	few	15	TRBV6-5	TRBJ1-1	TGTGCCAGCAGCCCCCCTTCGGGAATAGGAACTGAAGCTTTCTTT	CASSPPSGIGTEAFF
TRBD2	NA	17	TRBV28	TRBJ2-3	TGTGCCAGCAGACTGTGGGGACTAGCGGGAGGAGGAGATACGCAGTATTTT	CASRLWGLAGGGDTQYF
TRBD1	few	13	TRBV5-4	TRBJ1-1	TGTGCCAGCAGCCTGACAGGGAATCGTGAAGCTTTCTTT	CASSLTGNREAFF